This T cell receptor (beta chain) was retrieved from a study of read filtering for tumor transcriptome and immune sequencing. The overall study: DNase treatment preceded whole-transcriptome library preparation. Per sample, TCR-region reads ranged about 4.05 to 10.27 million by IR-seq, roughly 75 to 1,400 by RNA-seq. Study conclusions and caveats: The CD138-negative fraction was mixed bone marrow immune cells, not pure T cells. RNA-seq captured clonotypes less deeply and reliably than IR-seq.

Details on this clonotype: Its antigen is still unknown.

J gave up 10 bases and V 1 base, and 16 bases lay outside the gene matches. The CDR3 runs 17 residues. Germline V gene data show CDR1 as MDHEN and CDR2 as SYDVKM. This library used 300 to 450 ng RNA and molecular barcoded adaptors spanning alpha/delta and beta/gamma chains. TCRdb passed the reads through MiXCR, listing each CDR3 protein once. Altogether about 35,000 distinct CDR3 sequences are present, roughly 13% being singletons, with the ten largest covering approximately 6.5%. The sequence came from a donor older than 35 with multiple myeloma. Input material: a population of CD138-negative cells sorted from bone marrow. The chain employs TRBV28 and TRBJ2-7, with 10 bases fitting TRBD2. The CDR3 sequence is CASSLFPRLAGPSDQYF. DNA of the CDR3: TGTGCCAGCAGTTTATTCCCGAGACTAGCGGGTCCCTCGGACCAGTACTTC.